Below, 20 T cell receptor beta chains from the same sample are listed, as sequenced in a study of CD8 T cells in Susac syndrome. Random hexamers were used to reverse transcribe the RNA input (roughly 0.5 to 1 ug). MiXCR, run by TCRdb on the immunoSEQ multiplex PCR reads, gives a single entry per CDR3 protein. Altogether fewer than 250,000 distinct CDR3 sequences are present, 92% being singletons, with the ten largest covering 0.1% to 0.15%. Sequenced material: CD8+ T cells from PBMCs. These receptors were obtained from a human donor with multiple sclerosis.

Written as DNA, the CDR3 is TGCAGCGCAACGGGACTAGCGGGGGGGGACTCCTACAATGAGCAGTTCTTC. This gives the protein CSATGLAGGDSYNEQFF. This sequence joins TRBV29-1 and TRBJ2-1, with 16 bases matching TRBD2. The germline V gene has CDR1 SQVTM and CDR2 ANQGSEA. The CDR3 contains 17 residues. The V gene end was trimmed by 7 bases and the J gene end by 0 bases; junction bases not matched to a gene: 6.

This clonotype was seen more than once but under ten times. J is TRBJ2-1 and V is TRBV9, with D maybe TRBD2 (6 bases). Deletions cut 3 bases from V and 6 bases from J, with 10 bases between. CDR1 is SGDLS, CDR2 YYNGEE, per germline. This CDR3 contains 13 residues. CDR3 sequence: CASSGDSSNEQFF. The CDR3 DNA sequence: TGTGCCAGCAGCGGGGACTCCAGCAATGAGCAGTTCTTC.

This chain joins TRBV27 and TRBJ1-5; the match to TRBD1 covers 8 bases. Germline loops: CDR1 MNHEY, CDR2 SMNVEV (reference sequence). The CDR3 spans 17 residues. The V and J ends lost 0 bases and 0 bases, in that order; junction bases with no gene match: 4. CDR3 residues: CASSLSWTGSSNQPQHF. CDR3 in DNA: TGTGCCAGCAGTTTATCCTGGACAGGGTCTAGCAATCAGCCCCAGCATTTT.

The rearrangement links TRBV9 to TRBJ2-2; D tentatively reads TRBD1 or TRBD2 (5 bases each). Germline loops: CDR1 SGDLS, CDR2 YYNGEE. The CDR3 has 16 amino acids. V shed 4 bases and J shed 2 bases, with 15 bases lying between them. CDR3 region: CASSLNLGVNTGELFF. In DNA form, the CDR3 reads TGTGCCAGCAGCCTTAATCTGGGGGTTAACACCGGGGAGCTGTTTTTT.

The V gene is TRBV4-3, the J gene TRBJ1-1, with 9 bases identical to TRBD1. The CDR3 spans 15 residues. Germline V gene lookup returns CDR1 LGHNA and CDR2 YSLEER. The V gene end was trimmed by 0 bases and the J gene end by 7 bases; junction bases not matched to a gene: 6. DNA of the CDR3: TGCGCCAGCAGCCAAGATTTCGGGACAGGGTTTGAAGCTTTCTTT. This codes for CASSQDFGTGFEAFF.

The V call is TRBV7-9, the J call TRBJ2-7; D unclear. Germline-derived CDR1 and CDR2 are SEHNR and FQNEAQ (reference sequence). The CDR3 extends over 14 amino acids. Trimming took 5 bases from V and 3 from J, leaving 14 bases between them. The DNA of the CDR3 is TGTGCCAGCAGCCCCCAATCTTCTAACTACGAGCAGTACTTC. It encodes CASSPQSSNYEQYF.

This CDR3 is CASSRGGQGLRTQYF. The CDR3 bases are TGTGCCAGCAGCCGGGGGGGGCAGGGATTACGGACCCAGTACTTC. This chain uses TRBV7-2 with TRBJ2-5, with 8 bases aligning to TRBD2. Trimming at V came to 5 bases and at J to 7 bases, leaving 12 bases not matched to a gene. Germline-derived CDR1 and CDR2 are SGHTA and FQGNSA. The CDR3 sequence is 15 residues long.

This sequence joins TRBV7-9 and TRBJ2-2; 9 bases agree with TRBD1. CDR3 length equals 15 residues. With 5 bases clipped from V and 1 base from J, the junction kept 2 bases outside the gene matches. CDR1 and CDR2 from the germline V gene are SEHNR and FQNEAQ (reference sequence). The CDR3 reads CASSRQGENTGELFF. CDR3 sequence (DNA): TGTGCCAGCAGCAGACAGGGGGAGAACACCGGGGAGCTGTTTTTT.

J is TRBJ1-2 and V is TRBV9; D is undetermined. V lost 0 bases, J lost 0 bases, and 9 bases lay in between. This CDR3 is built from 15 residues. Germline V gene lookup returns CDR1 SGDLS and CDR2 YYNGEE. The CDR3 here is CASSVDSRPNYGYTF. CDR3 DNA: TGTGCCAGCAGCGTAGACAGTAGACCTAACTATGGCTACACCTTC.

This clonotype was counted once. The genes are TRBV7-9 and TRBJ1-2, with 7 bases identical to TRBD1. Germline V gives CDR1 SEHNR, CDR2 FQNEAQ (reference sequence). V was clipped by 4 bases and J by 4 bases; unmatched bases: 9. This CDR3 comprises 15 residues. The CDR3 nucleotides are TGTGCCAGCAGCTACCTCCGGGACAGTGCCTATGGCTACACCTTC. As protein: CASSYLRDSAYGYTF.

This chain joins TRBV5-4 and TRBJ1-1; D unclear. Trimming cost V 7 bases and J 1 base, with 14 bases left between them. CDR1 is SGHNT and CDR2 is YYREEE in the germline V gene (reference sequence). This CDR3 spans 14 amino acids. CDR3 region: CASQYSPENTEAFF. In nucleotides, the CDR3 is TGTGCCAGCCAGTACTCGCCGGAGAACACTGAAGCTTTCTTT.

The count of this clonotype is one. The V and J genes are TRBV30 and TRBJ2-7, with TRBD2 matching 12 bases. In germline, CDR1 is GTSNPN, CDR2 SVGIG (reference sequence). V shed 3 bases, J shed 5 bases, and the junction held 8 bases outside the gene matches. This CDR3 contains 15 residues. CDR3 in DNA: TGTGCCTGGAGGCCCCGACTAGCGGGAGCTGACGAGCAGTACTTC. This encodes CAWRPRLAGADEQYF.

The rearrangement links TRBV29-1 to TRBJ1-4; D is perhaps TRBD1 (5 bases). The CDR3 has 15 amino acids. V gave up 5 bases and J gave up 8 bases, with 21 bases separating them. Looked up from germline, CDR1 is SQVTM and CDR2 is ANQGSEA. DNA for the CDR3: TGCAGCGTTCCCGGGGGTGACTACGAAGAGGAAAAACTGTTTTTT. Translated, it gives CSVPGGDYEEEKLFF.

The V gene is TRBV20-1, the J gene TRBJ2-7, with D possibly being TRBD1 or TRBD2 (6 bases each). Trimming shortened V by 0 bases and J by 3 bases, and 12 bases separated the two germline ends. Looked up from germline, CDR1 is DFQATT and CDR2 is SNEGSKA (reference sequence). This CDR3 has 14 residues. CDR3 DNA sequence: TGCAGTGCTAGAGATGTCGGGGGCCGCTACGAGCAGTACTTC. Translating gives CSARDVGGRYEQYF.

CDR3 in amino acids: CSVKGGDSTEQYF. The DNA for the CDR3 is TGCAGCGTAAAGGGGGGCGACTCAACCGAGCAGTACTTC. The chain is built from TRBV29-1 and TRBJ2-7, with D perhaps assigned TRBD1 or TRBD2 (6 bases each). The germline V gene has CDR1 SQVTM and CDR2 ANQGSEA. The CDR3 runs 13 residues. Trimming took off 6 bases at V and 6 bases at J, with 18 bases between the two ends.

This chain joins TRBV19 and TRBJ2-3; D remains ambiguous. The CDR3 spans 15 residues. Trimming pared 8 bases from V and 1 base from J, leaving 16 bases between. Per the germline V gene, CDR1 is LNHDA and CDR2 is SQIVND (reference sequence). CDR3 sequence (DNA): TGTGCCAGTCGAAGAAGTGAGAAGGGCACAGATACGCAGTATTTT. Its translation: CASRRSEKGTDTQYF.

The chain recombines TRBV4-1 with TRBJ1-2; D gene uncertain. Germline-derived CDR1 and CDR2 are MGHRA and YSYEKL. Between the trimmed V and J ends, which lost 0 bases and 4 bases, there was a span of 12 bases. The CDR3 contains 15 residues. DNA for the CDR3: TGCGCCAGCAGCCAAGAACTACCGACGCCCTATGGCTACACCTTC. Translating it yields CASSQELPTPYGYTF.

The chain links TRBV29-1 to TRBJ1-2; 9 nucleotides match TRBD1. Germline trimming cut 6 bases from V and 7 bases from J; bases unmatched to any gene: 9. The germline CDR1 and CDR2 sequences are SQVTM and ANQGSEA. The CDR3 extends over 13 amino acids. The DNA for the CDR3 is TGCAGCGTCTGGGGACAGGGTGTTGCTGGCTACACCTTC. This gives the protein CSVWGQGVAGYTF.

The V and J genes are TRBV23-1 and TRBJ2-3, with a weak D call TRBD2 (5 bases). TRBV23-1 is annotated as an ORF whose role is uncertain. The V end was cut by 2 bases, the J end by 11 bases, with 17 bases between. There are 14 residues in the CDR3. CDR3 sequence reads: CASSQLRETGWQYF. For the CDR3, the DNA is TGCGCCAGCAGTCAACTACGGGAAACGGGTTGGCAGTATTTT.

V gene TRBV7-8 combines with J gene TRBJ2-1; the D is unclear. The V end was cut by 3 bases, the J end by 2 bases, with 8 bases between. The CDR3 runs 14 residues. CDR1 and CDR2 from the germline V gene are SGHVS and FQNEAQ. The CDR3 is CASSFREPYNEQFF. Written as DNA, the CDR3 is TGTGCCAGCAGCTTCCGAGAGCCCTACAATGAGCAGTTCTTC.